This T cell receptor beta chain was sequenced during a study of response to subunit inactivated influenza vaccine. Study results and caveats: Few additional T cells are recruited per seasonal influenza vaccination, authors suggested.

TCRdb passed the RT-PCR reads through MiXCR, listing each CDR3 protein once. The sample holds hundreds of thousands of distinct CDR3 sequences; around a fifth are singletons and the top ten take around 9.6%. With respect to this clonotype: As yet, its antigen is unknown.

Germline CDR1 is LNHNV and CDR2 is YYDKDF (reference sequence). This CDR3 contains 16 residues. Trimming at V came to 0 bases and at J to 4 bases, leaving 4 bases not matched to a gene. The clonotype was recovered from a man between 50 and 69 years old who received an inactivated influenza vaccine. The chain couples TRBV15 to TRBJ2-2; 8 nucleotides match TRBD2. The sample in question was PBMCs from blood, obtained approximately 20 months after vaccination. The CDR3 region has the DNA TGTGCCACCAGCAGAGATCGAGCGGGAGTCACCGGGGAGCTGTTTTTT. This codes for CATSRDRAGVTGELFF.